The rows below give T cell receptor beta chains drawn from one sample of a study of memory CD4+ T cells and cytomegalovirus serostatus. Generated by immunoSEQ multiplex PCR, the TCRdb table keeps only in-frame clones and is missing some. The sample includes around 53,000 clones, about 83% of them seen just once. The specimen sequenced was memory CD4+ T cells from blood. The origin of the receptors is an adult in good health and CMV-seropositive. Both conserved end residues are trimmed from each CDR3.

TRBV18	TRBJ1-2	ASSIQGGLNGYT
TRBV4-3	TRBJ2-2	ASSQPGVNTGELF
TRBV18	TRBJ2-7	ASSPSTTGAYEQY
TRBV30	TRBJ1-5	AWSGMGAQPQH
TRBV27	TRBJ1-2	ASSSTPGSANYGYT
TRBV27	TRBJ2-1	ASSGSRIYNEQF
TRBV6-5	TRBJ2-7	ASSYNPGSYEQY
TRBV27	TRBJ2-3	ASRTGLHTDTQY
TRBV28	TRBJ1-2	ASSSGQGYGYT
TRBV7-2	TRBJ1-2	ASSSPGGRGYT
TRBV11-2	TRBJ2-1	ASSFEASNYNEQF
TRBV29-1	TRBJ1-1	SVDGGGRNTEAF
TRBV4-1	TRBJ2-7	ASSQISGEQY
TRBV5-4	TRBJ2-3	ASSPGGIADTQY
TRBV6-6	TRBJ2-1	ASSYRMNNEQF
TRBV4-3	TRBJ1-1	ASSLETGEFTEAF
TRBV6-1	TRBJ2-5	ASSESTGISRETQY
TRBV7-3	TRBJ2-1	ASSRPGTSGLGSYNEQF
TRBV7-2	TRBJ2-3	ASSLRGGKDTQY
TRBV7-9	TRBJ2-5	ASSLTLTKETQY
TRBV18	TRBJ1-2	ASSTGTVGYT
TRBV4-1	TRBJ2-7	ASSPPSGYEQY
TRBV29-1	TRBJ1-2	SVEGQSYGYT
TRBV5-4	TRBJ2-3	ASSISTSPTDTQY
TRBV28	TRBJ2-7	ASRVAGGYEQY
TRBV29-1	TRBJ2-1	SVRSPGNEQF
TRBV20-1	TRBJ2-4	SATTWDIQY
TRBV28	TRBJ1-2	ASSDGHHYGYT
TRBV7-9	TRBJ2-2	ASSSDRGRGGELF
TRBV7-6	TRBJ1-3	ASSPLGGGSSTGNTIY
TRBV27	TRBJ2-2	ASSLRGTNTGELF
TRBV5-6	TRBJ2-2	ASSLLGRAGSTGELF
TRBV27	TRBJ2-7	ASSPYRSLYEQY
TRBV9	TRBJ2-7	ASSVELAGEQY
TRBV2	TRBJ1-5	ASRQGVVGNQPQH
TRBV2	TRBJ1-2	ASSEGTGAGGYT
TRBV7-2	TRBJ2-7	ASSLLVGGGEQY
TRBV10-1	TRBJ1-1	ASNAFSRAGWTEAF
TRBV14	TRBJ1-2	ASSHTRGYGYT
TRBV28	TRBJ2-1	ASRSGTSGTLSYNEQF
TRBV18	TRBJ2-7	ASSPAGWGEQY
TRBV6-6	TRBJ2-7	ASSTHSYEQY
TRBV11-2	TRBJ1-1	ASSFRGTPNTEAF
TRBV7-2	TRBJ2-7	ASSQVRAYEQY
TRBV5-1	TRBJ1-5	ASSVAPGQNQPQH
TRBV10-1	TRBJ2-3	ASSPGTSGTDTQY
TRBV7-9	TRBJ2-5	ASSLGRESGRSQETQY
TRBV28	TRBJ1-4	ASSRAVTNEKLF
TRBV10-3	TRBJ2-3	AISGLGTSETDTQY
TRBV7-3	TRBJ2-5	ASSTAPAETQY
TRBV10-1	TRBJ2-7	AGERGTYEQY
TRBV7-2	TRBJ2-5	ASRFSGGHQETQY
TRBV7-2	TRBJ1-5	ASSPRAGREQPQH